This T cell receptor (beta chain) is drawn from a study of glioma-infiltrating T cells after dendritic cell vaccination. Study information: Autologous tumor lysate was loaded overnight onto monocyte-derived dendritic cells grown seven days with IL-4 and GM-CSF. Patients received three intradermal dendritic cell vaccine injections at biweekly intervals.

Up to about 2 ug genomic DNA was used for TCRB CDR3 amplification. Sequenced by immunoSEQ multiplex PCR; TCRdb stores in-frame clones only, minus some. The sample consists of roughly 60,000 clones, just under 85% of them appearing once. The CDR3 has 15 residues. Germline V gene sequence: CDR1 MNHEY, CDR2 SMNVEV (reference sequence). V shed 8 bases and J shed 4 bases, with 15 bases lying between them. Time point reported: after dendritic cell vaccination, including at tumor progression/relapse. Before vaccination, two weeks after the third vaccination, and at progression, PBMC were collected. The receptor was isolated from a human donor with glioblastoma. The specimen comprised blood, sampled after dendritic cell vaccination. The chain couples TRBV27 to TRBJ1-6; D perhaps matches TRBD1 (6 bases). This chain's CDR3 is CASLKTGTYNSPLHF. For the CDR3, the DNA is TGTGCCAGCCTCAAGACAGGAACGTATAATTCACCCCTCCACTTT.